This T cell receptor (beta chain) was captured by sequencing in a study of blood T cell repertoires in COVID-19. Germline V gives CDR1 SGHRS, CDR2 YFSETQ. V dropped 6 bases and J dropped 3 bases, with 13 bases sitting between them. This CDR3 spans 14 amino acids. Here immunoSEQ multiplex PCR was the method, and the copy in TCRdb shows in-frame clones only, minus some. The repertoire holds some 130,000 clones, with 70% to 90% as singletons. The sample holds one count of this clone. The TCR comes from a woman aged 45-65 years who had recovered from COVID-19. J is TRBJ1-3 and V is TRBV5-1; D remains unclear. The sample taken for sequencing was PBMCs or T cells enriched from blood (not recorded which). In DNA form, the CDR3 reads TGCGCCAGCACCATCATCCCAGGTGGAAACACCATATATTTT. Translating it yields CASTIIPGGNTIYF.